This TCR beta chain stems from a study of shared T cell receptors in the human thymus. Germline CDR1 MNHEY, CDR2 SMNVEV (reference sequence). This CDR3 has 14 amino acids. V gave up 6 bases and J gave up 7 bases, with 19 bases separating them. The data were produced by immunoSEQ multiplex PCR, yet TCRdb's version contains in-frame clones alone and is incomplete. In the table there are hundreds of thousands of clones, approximately 90% of which are singletons. The sample was also linked to a second study, of human thymus T cells. That paper states: The thymus was resected at corrective cardiac surgery. Unrelated individuals were reported by related research to share highly overlapping thymic repertoires.

This sequence originates from a boy less than two years old with a congenital heart defect. The rearrangement uses TRBV27 and TRBJ2-7; possibly TRBD2 for D (6 bases). Sample: thymocytes. In nucleotides, the CDR3 is TGTGCCAGCAGAATCAGGAGGACCCGGGGGGAGCAGTACTTC. This codes for CASRIRRTRGEQYF.